This TCR beta chain was obtained from a study of blood T cell repertoires in COVID-19. Study background: Collection of acute and convalescent COVID-19 samples took place in the United States, Italy and Spain.

Participants had their cohort set by participant-reported clinical history. The V end was cut by 10 bases, the J end by 3 bases, with 10 bases between. This CDR3 is 11 amino acids long. Germline V lookup: CDR1 MGHRA, CDR2 YSYEKL. In the study's own analysis: Cell counts per sample came from amplifying reference gene primers. Some clones are missing from TCRdb's copy, which holds only in-frame ones; the method was immunoSEQ multiplex PCR. V and J calls and clone size are copied from that table; D and trimming were computed from the DNA. The sample yields 300,000 to 450,000 clones, roughly 84% seen once.

This receptor was taken from a woman aged 25-40 years who had recovered from COVID-19. V and J are TRBV4-1 and TRBJ2-7, with a weak D call TRBD2 (6 bases). The specimen was PBMCs or T cells enriched from blood (not recorded which). The CDR3 reads CATRGSYEQYF. Here the CDR3 DNA reads TGCGCCACCCGGGGGAGCTACGAGCAGTACTTC.